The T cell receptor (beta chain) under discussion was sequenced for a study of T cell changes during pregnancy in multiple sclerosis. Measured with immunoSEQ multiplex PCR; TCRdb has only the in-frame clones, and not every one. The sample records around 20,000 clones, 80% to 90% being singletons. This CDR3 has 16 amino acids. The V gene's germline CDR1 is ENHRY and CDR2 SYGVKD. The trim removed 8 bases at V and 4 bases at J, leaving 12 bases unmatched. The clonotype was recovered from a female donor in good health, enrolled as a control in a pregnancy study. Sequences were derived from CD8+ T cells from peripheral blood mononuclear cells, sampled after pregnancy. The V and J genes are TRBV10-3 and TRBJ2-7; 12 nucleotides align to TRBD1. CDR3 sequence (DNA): TGTGCCATCTTGAGCCGGGACAGGGGGCGCGGGTACGAGCAGTACTTC. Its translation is CAILSRDRGRGYEQYF.